These 28 T cell receptor beta chains were sequenced from one sample in a study of T cells in Graves' hyperthyroidism and ophthalmopathy. Amplified TCR beta CDR3 regions came from RNA transcripts. TCR CDR3 underwent first-round RT-PCR with the HTBI primer set. TCRdb re-derived calls from the multiplex PCR reads in MiXCR, one entry per CDR3 protein. Altogether about 500,000 distinct CDR3 sequences are present, approximately 16% being singletons, with the ten largest covering 25% to 30%. What was sequenced was blood. The receptors stem from a woman in her thirties with Graves' ophthalmopathy.

Ten or more counts support this clonotype. At one end the junction does not follow the germline gene, possibly because of a read error. The V gene is TRBV4-3, the J gene TRBJ1-5; no definite D call. This CDR3 contains 13 residues. In germline, CDR1 is LGHNA, CDR2 YSLEER. CDR3 sequence (DNA): TGTGCCAGCAGCCAAGATCGCAATCAGCCCCAGCATTTT. The encoded protein is CASSQDRNQPQHF.

This clonotype was found a few times. The chain is built from TRBV27 and TRBJ2-7, with 7 positions matching TRBD1. Germline CDR1 and CDR2: MNHEY and SMNVEV (reference sequence). The CDR3 contains 14 residues. With 3 bases clipped from V and 0 bases from J, the junction kept 2 bases outside the gene matches. The chain's CDR3 is CASSLGQTSYEQYF. Written as DNA, the CDR3 is TGTGCCAGCAGTTTGGGACAGACCTCCTACGAGCAGTACTTC.

The CDR3 sequence is CASSVGDDSPLHF. CDR3 coding DNA: TGTGCCAGCAGCGTGGGCGATGATTCACCCCTCCACTTT. This chain uses TRBV9 with TRBJ1-6; D gene unclear. The V and J ends lost 2 bases and 8 bases respectively, with 8 bases between them. CDR1 and CDR2 from the germline V gene are SGDLS and YYNGEE. The CDR3 runs 13 residues.

This chain links TRBV7-2 with TRBJ2-5; 8 bases align to TRBD2. The V segment lost 8 bases and the J segment 3 bases; nucleotides outside the gene matches: 8. Germline CDR1 is SGHTA and CDR2 is FQGNSA. CDR3 size: 14 residues. This chain's CDR3 is CASSAVSGEETQYF. CDR3 nucleotide sequence: TGTGCCAGCTCCGCCGTTAGCGGGGAAGAGACCCAGTACTTC.

The chain links TRBV5-1 to TRBJ2-2; 7 bases fit TRBD1. CDR3 length: 12 residues. J lost 4 bases, V lost 7 bases, and 1 base had no gene match. Germline CDR1 is SGHRS and CDR2 is YFSETQ. DNA for the CDR3: TGCGCCAGCTGGACAGGCACCGGGGAGCTGTTTTTT. It is translated as CASWTGTGELFF.

This clonotype has more than one count but fewer than ten. V and J are TRBV4-2 and TRBJ2-2; weak D call: TRBD2 (6 bases). Germline V gene sequence: CDR1 LGHNA, CDR2 YNFKEQ. The CDR3 extends over 17 amino acids. V was shortened by 3 bases and J by 0 bases, with 14 bases between the two germline ends. CDR3 nucleotide sequence: TGTGCCAGCAGCCAGGATAGGGGCGGGGCGAACACCGGGGAGCTGTTTTTT. It is translated as CASSQDRGGANTGELFF.

This clonotype was recorded at least ten times. This sequence joins TRBV5-1 and TRBJ2-4; D is undetermined. The length of the CDR3 is 16 residues. V was clipped by 1 base and J by 1 base, with 12 bases between them. Germline loops: CDR1 SGHRS, CDR2 YFSETQ. This CDR3 is CASSLFGDAAKNIQYF. CDR3 DNA: TGCGCCAGCAGCTTGTTTGGGGATGCTGCCAAAAACATTCAGTACTTC.

The V call is TRBV4-3, the J call TRBJ2-3, with 10 bases matching TRBD1. CDR1 and CDR2 (germline): LGHNA, YSLEER. This CDR3 comprises 16 residues. V was pared by 0 bases and J by 7 bases, with 7 bases of the junction left unmatched. The CDR3 coding sequence is TGCGCCAGCAGCCAAGACTGGACAGGGGGTTGGTATACGCAGTATTTT. Residues: CASSQDWTGGWYTQYF.

The chain uses TRBV18 and TRBJ2-3; TRBD1 aligns across 8 bases. Trimming removed 3 bases from V and 1 base from J; junction bases left unmatched: 9. CDR1 is KGHSH and CDR2 is LQKENI in the germline V gene. The CDR3 contains 17 residues. The CDR3 sequence: CASSPLRGQRGTDTQYF. The CDR3 DNA is TGTGCCAGCTCACCGCTCAGGGGGCAGAGAGGCACAGATACGCAGTATTTT.

In its sample, this clonotype was seen many times. The chain is built from TRBV27 and TRBJ2-5, with D perhaps being TRBD1 or TRBD2 (5 bases each). The CDR3 is 14 amino acids. V lost 6 bases and J lost 2, with 13 bases in between. The germline V gene has CDR1 MNHEY and CDR2 SMNVEV (reference sequence). CDR3 sequence reads: CASSHGAGQETQYF. For the CDR3, the DNA is TGTGCCAGCAGCCACGGGGCGGGTCAAGAGACCCAGTACTTC.

This clonotype was recorded at least ten times. This rearrangement joins TRBV6-5 to TRBJ2-1, with D perhaps TRBD2 (5 bases). The ends were cut back, 2 bases at V and 8 bases at J, with 16 bases in the middle. The germline CDR1 and CDR2 sequences are MNHEY and SVGAGI. The CDR3 consists of 15 residues. The CDR3 loop reads CASSYEASRVHEQFF. The CDR3 DNA follows: TGTGCCAGCAGTTACGAAGCTAGCCGAGTGCATGAGCAGTTCTTC.

There are many counts of this clonotype. V is TRBV15 and J is TRBJ1-5, with D unresolved. The CDR3 has 21 amino acids. Looked up from germline, CDR1 is LNHNV and CDR2 is YYDKDF (reference sequence). Deletions cut 0 bases from V and 0 bases from J, with 24 bases between. CDR3 nucleotide sequence: TGTGCCACCAGCAGAGAGGCGGCCGACAAGGCCTATTATTATAGCAATCAGCCCCAGCATTTT. It encodes CATSREAADKAYYYSNQPQHF.

The sample holds many counts of this clonotype. The chain links TRBV20-1 to TRBJ2-1; D not resolved. Trimming took 0 bases from V and 6 from J, leaving 18 bases between them. The germline V gene encodes CDR1 DFQATT and CDR2 SNEGSKA (reference sequence). CDR3 size: 16 residues. CDR3 loop: CSARDPRTQGLNEQFF. Written as DNA, the CDR3 is TGCAGTGCTAGAGATCCCCGGACCCAAGGCCTCAATGAGCAGTTCTTC.

This clonotype came up many times. This chain uses TRBV6-2 or TRBV6-3 with TRBJ1-1; no firm D call. The length of the CDR3 is 15 residues. The ends were cut back, 4 bases at V and 1 base at J, with 13 bases in the middle. Germline assignment: CDR1 MNHEY and CDR2 SVGEGT. The DNA of the CDR3 is TGTGCCAGCAGTTTTACCAAGGCCTCGAACACTGAAGCTTTCTTT. This codes for CASSFTKASNTEAFF.

This clonotype has ten or more counts. The chain joins TRBV18 to TRBJ2-2, with D possibly being TRBD2 (5 bases). This CDR3 comprises 13 residues. Trimming pared 2 bases from V and 8 bases from J, leaving 9 bases between. Germline-derived CDR1 and CDR2 are KGHSH and LQKENI. The CDR3 loop is CASSPSSGGELFF. The CDR3 DNA reads TGTGCCAGCTCACCAAGCAGCGGTGGGGAGCTGTTTTTT.

The chain has TRBV7-3 and TRBJ2-3; D not certain. Germline CDR1 is SGHTA and CDR2 is FQGTGA. The germline V and J ends were trimmed by 5 bases and 5 bases, with 14 bases remaining between them. This CDR3 has 14 amino acids. The CDR3 region is CASSVGSSVDTQYF. CDR3 coding DNA: TGTGCCAGCAGCGTAGGCTCAAGTGTAGATACGCAGTATTTT.

The chain joins TRBV5-1 to TRBJ2-6; tentatively, D is TRBD1 (6 bases). V lost 1 base and J lost 2, with 16 bases in between. The V gene's germline CDR1 is SGHRS and CDR2 YFSETQ. The CDR3 runs 18 residues. The CDR3 here is CASSLWGRGSTGANVLTF. CDR3 DNA sequence: TGCGCCAGCAGCTTGTGGGGCAGGGGTTCAACTGGGGCCAACGTCCTGACTTTC.

The table lists this clonotype with a few counts. The chain recombines TRBV20-1 with TRBJ2-5; D is possibly TRBD2 (5 bases). Germline CDR1 is DFQATT and CDR2 is SNEGSKA (reference sequence). V was shortened by 0 bases and J by 5 bases, with 16 bases between the two germline ends. This CDR3 is 15 amino acids long. CDR3 DNA sequence: TGCAGTGCTAGAGATGGGAGAAAGGCTCAGGAGACCCAGTACTTC. As protein: CSARDGRKAQETQYF.

The V gene is TRBV3-1, the J gene TRBJ1-1; 10 bases match TRBD1. Germline V gene sequence: CDR1 LGHDT, CDR2 YNNKEL (reference sequence). The CDR3 loop spans 15 amino acids. After removal of 6 bases from V and 3 bases from J, the junction contained 7 bases not matched to a gene. This CDR3 is CASSTTGGHHTEAFF. CDR3 DNA sequence: TGTGCCAGCAGTACGACAGGGGGCCATCACACTGAAGCTTTCTTT.

The chain recombines TRBV27 with TRBJ2-2; 8 nucleotides match TRBD1. Germline trimming cut 3 bases from V and 5 bases from J; bases unmatched to any gene: 17. Germline V gene sequence: CDR1 MNHEY, CDR2 SMNVEV (reference sequence). The CDR3 has 19 residues. In DNA form, the CDR3 reads TGTGCCAGCAGTTTCGATCGGGGGAGACAGGGGAGGAGGACCGGGGAGCTGTTTTTT. This encodes CASSFDRGRQGRRTGELFF.

This clonotype was picked up a small number of times. One junction end disagrees with the germline gene, perhaps due to a read error. This chain joins TRBV6-1 and TRBJ2-3; the D is unclear. CDR1 and CDR2 from the germline V gene are MNHNS and SASEGT. This CDR3 has 13 residues. For the CDR3, the DNA is TGTGCCGGCAGTGAATACCGCACAGATACGCAGTATTTT. Its translation is CAGSEYRTDTQYF.

This clonotype was found many times. The genes are TRBV11-3 and TRBJ2-3; 8 bases are a match to TRBD2. CDR1 and CDR2 (germline): SGHNT, YENEEA. The CDR3 spans 15 residues. V shed 1 base and J 3 bases; nucleotides not matched to a gene: 3. CDR3 bases: TGTGCCAGCAGCTTAGGAGCGGGAGAAACAGATACGCAGTATTTT. Residues: CASSLGAGETDTQYF.

This clonotype was observed many times. V gene TRBV5-1 combines with J gene TRBJ1-1; possible D gene TRBD1, 5 bases. The V gene's germline CDR1 is SGHRS and CDR2 YFSETQ. The V end lost 0 bases, the J end lost 4 bases, and 7 bases lay between the germline ends. The CDR3 loop spans 13 amino acids. CDR3 sequence reads: CASSLEGTTEAFF. The CDR3 nucleotides read TGCGCCAGCAGCTTGGAAGGGACCACTGAAGCTTTCTTT. Looking up the rest from reference TRBV5-1 and TRBJ1-1 gives the full variable domain: KAGVTQTPRYLIKTRGQQVTLSCSPISGHRSVSWYQQTPGQGLQFLFEYFSETQRNKGNFPGRFSGRQFSNSRSEMNVSTLELGDSALYLCASSLEGTTEAFFGQGTRLTVV.

This chain joins TRBV10-3 and TRBJ1-4; 10 nucleotides match TRBD1. This CDR3 has 13 residues. V gave up 6 bases and J gave up 6 bases; unmatched junction bases: 1. Germline loops: CDR1 ENHRY, CDR2 SYGVKD. As DNA, the CDR3 is TGTGCCATCAGCGGACAGGGGGATGAAAAACTGTTTTTT. Amino acid sequence: CAISGQGDEKLFF.

Only a few counts were recorded for this clonotype. CDR3 in DNA: TGTGCCAGCAGCCGTAATGCCGGGACAGATACGCAGCATTTT. Translated, it gives CASSRNAGTDTQHF. The gene calls are TRBV11-2 and TRBJ2-3; the match to TRBD1 covers 7 bases. The end of the DNA fits TRBJ1-5 better, so the J call may be wrong. The CDR3 sequence is 14 residues long. Germline V gives CDR1 SGHAT, CDR2 FQNNGV.

V is TRBV19 and J is TRBJ1-5; maybe TRBD1 (6 bases). The V gene's germline CDR1 is LNHDA and CDR2 SQIVND (reference sequence). Trimming stripped 8 bases from V and 2 bases from J, with 16 bases between. This CDR3 contains 15 residues. Here the CDR3 reads CASGHPQGGNQPQHF. Written as DNA, the CDR3 is TGTGCCAGTGGCCACCCACAGGGTGGCAATCAGCCCCAGCATTTT.

The J gene is TRBJ2-7, the V gene TRBV4-3; TRBD1 matches 7 bases. Germline lookup yields CDR1 LGHNA and CDR2 YSLEER. CDR3 length: 16 residues. J gave up 2 bases and V 3 bases, and 10 bases lay outside the gene matches. CDR3 DNA sequence: TGCGCCAGCAGCCAGGATTGGACAGGATCTGCCTACGAGCAGTACTTC. Its translation: CASSQDWTGSAYEQYF.

The chain carries TRBV19 and TRBJ2-5, with D hard to call. The V and J ends lost 5 bases and 0 bases respectively, with 10 bases between them. CDR3 size: 14 residues. Germline CDR1 reads LNHDA; CDR2 reads SQIVND (reference sequence). CDR3 DNA sequence: TGTGCCAGTAGTCTAACAGAGGACCAAGAGACCCAGTACTTC. This translates into CASSLTEDQETQYF.